This TCR beta chain was observed in a study of blood T cell repertoires in COVID-19. Per germline, CDR1 SGHDN and CDR2 FVKESK. There are 16 residues in the CDR3. Trimming removed 4 bases from V and 4 bases from J; junction bases left unmatched: 9. This clone occurred a few times. As processed by the authors: Amplification of reference gene primers was used by the study to estimate nucleated cell counts. The assay was immunoSEQ multiplex PCR, and TCRdb's table has in-frame clones only and misses some. V and J calls and clone size are as listed in that table; D and trimming were resolved from the DNA. Among about 200,000 clones listed, roughly 87% were seen once.

The TCR sequence derives from a woman in her thirties who had recovered from COVID-19. The sequenced sample was PBMCs or T cells enriched from blood (not recorded which). This chain joins TRBV14 and TRBJ2-2, with TRBD1 matching 7 bases. The chain's CDR3 is CASSRPLTGTTGELFF. In DNA form, the CDR3 reads TGTGCCAGCAGCCGCCCATTGACAGGGACCACCGGGGAGCTGTTTTTT.